These T cell receptor beta chains were read from a single sample in a study of T cells in localized non-small cell lung cancer. The assay was immunoSEQ multiplex PCR, and TCRdb's table has in-frame clones only and misses some. The repertoire has about 82,000 clones, over 60% of them found once; the top ten carry 15% to 20%. The sequenced sample was PBMCs, obtained before any cancer treatment. Every receptor here comes from a man aged 40-75 years with stage II squamous cell lung carcinoma. Both conserved end residues are part of each CDR3. D genes are given only for firm matches. Clone size is stated in some rows and not others, as once, few, many or a class when expanded.

J: TRBJ2-7
V: TRBV14
size: -
D: TRBD1
DNA: TGTGCCAGCTCCTGGGGGACAGGGTTCCACGAGCAGTACTTC
CDR3: CASSWGTGFHEQYF

J: TRBJ2-5
V: TRBV5-4
size: -
D: -
DNA: TGTGCCAGCAGCCGGCCCGGGACGGAACAAGAGACCCAGTACTTC
CDR3: CASSRPGTEQETQYF

J: TRBJ2-7
V: TRBV7-2
size: -
D: -
DNA: TGTGCCAGCAGCTTGGGGATGGACGAGCAGTACTTC
CDR3: CASSLGMDEQYF

J: TRBJ2-7
V: TRBV12-5
size: -
D: -
DNA: TGTGCTAGTGGTTTGGGGCTGGGGCGCGAGCAGTACTTC
CDR3: CASGLGLGREQYF

J: TRBJ2-7
V: TRBV5-1
size: many
D: -
DNA: TGCGCCAGCAGCTTCAGGGAGGCTCAAGCGGAGCAGTACTTC
CDR3: CASSFREAQAEQYF

J: TRBJ2-1
V: TRBV11-2
size: -
D: -
DNA: TGTGCCAGCAGCTTAGATCCAGGGAATCGAAATGAGCAGTTCTTC
CDR3: CASSLDPGNRNEQFF

J: TRBJ1-2
V: TRBV6-5
size: few
D: -
DNA: TGTGCCAGCAGCACGGCCGTTGAGGGCTACACCTTC
CDR3: CASSTAVEGYTF

J: TRBJ2-5
V: TRBV7-3
size: -
D: -
DNA: TGTGCCAGCAGCCCAGGGGTCGGGGAGACCCAGTACTTC
CDR3: CASSPGVGETQYF

J: TRBJ2-3
V: TRBV5-4
size: -
D: -
DNA: TGTGCCAGCAGCTTGTATGGTAGCAGGGATACGCAGTATTTT
CDR3: CASSLYGSRDTQYF

J: TRBJ1-1
V: TRBV30
size: -
D: -
DNA: TGTGCCTGGAGTGGAGGGCCCACTGAAGCTTTCTTT
CDR3: CAWSGGPTEAFF

J: TRBJ1-6
V: TRBV6-1
size: -
D: -
DNA: TGTGCCAGCAGTGATGACATTCTCGGAGGGAATTCACCCCTCCACTTT
CDR3: CASSDDILGGNSPLHF

J: TRBJ2-1
V: TRBV15
size: few
D: -
DNA: TGTGCCACCAGCAGACCTCCTCCGGGGACCTCCTACAATGAGCAGTTCTTC
CDR3: CATSRPPPGTSYNEQFF

J: TRBJ1-2
V: TRBV6-6
size: -
D: -
DNA: TGTGCCAGCGCAGGGACTTATGGCTACACCTTC
CDR3: CASAGTYGYTF